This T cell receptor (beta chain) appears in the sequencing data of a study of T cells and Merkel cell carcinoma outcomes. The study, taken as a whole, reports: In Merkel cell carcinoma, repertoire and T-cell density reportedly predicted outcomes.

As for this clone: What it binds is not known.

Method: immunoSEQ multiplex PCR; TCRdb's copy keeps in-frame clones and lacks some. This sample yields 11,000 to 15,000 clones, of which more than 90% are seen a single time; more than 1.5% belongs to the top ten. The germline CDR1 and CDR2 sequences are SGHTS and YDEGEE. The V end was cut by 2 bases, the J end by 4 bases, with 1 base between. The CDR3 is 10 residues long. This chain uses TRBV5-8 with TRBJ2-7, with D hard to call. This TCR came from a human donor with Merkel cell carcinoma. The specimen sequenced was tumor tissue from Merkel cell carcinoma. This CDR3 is CASSFYEQYF. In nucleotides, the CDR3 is TGTGCCAGCAGCTTTTACGAGCAGTACTTC.